This T cell receptor beta chain was found in a study of blood T cell repertoires in COVID-19. Sequenced by immunoSEQ multiplex PCR; TCRdb stores in-frame clones only, minus some. The sample has fewer than 400,000 clones; roughly 85% are singletons. Trimming stripped 1 base from V and 5 bases from J, with 5 bases between. This CDR3 is 12 amino acids long. Germline V gene data show CDR1 as LGHDT and CDR2 as YNNKEL (reference sequence). All recovered Cohort 3 donors got two negative PCRs, got clearance, or saw symptom resolution. The sample holds one count of this clone. V is TRBV3-1 (or the pseudogene TRBV3-2) and J is TRBJ2-5; no reliable D call. The TCR originated in a man aged 30 to 45 who had recovered from COVID-19. The source material was PBMCs or T cells enriched from blood (not recorded which). In DNA, the CDR3 is TGTGCCAGCAGCCAAGTACGGGAGACCCAGTACTTC. This sequence encodes CASSQVRETQYF.